The 20 T cell receptor beta chains reported below all come from one sample, sequenced in a study of neurological immune-mediated disorders. Via MiXCR, TCRdb re-called the 5' RACE reads, giving one row per CDR3 protein. The table lists 54,000 or so distinct CDR3 sequences, roughly 3.2% of them singletons, with under 3.5% in the top ten. The sequencing input was PBMCs. The source is a woman in her twenties or thirties with multiple sclerosis.

This clonotype was counted many times. The chain employs TRBV11-2 and TRBJ1-6, with a weak D call TRBD1 (6 bases). V gave up 5 bases and J gave up 6 bases, with 11 bases separating them. The CDR3 sequence is 14 residues long. The V gene's germline CDR1 is SGHAT and CDR2 FQNNGV. In DNA form, the CDR3 reads TGTGCCAGCAGCCCCCAGGGGTTTAATTCACCCCTCCACTTT. Translating it yields CASSPQGFNSPLHF.

This clonotype came up a few times. At one boundary the junction diverges from the germline segment, which might be a read error. The rearrangement links TRBV6-6 to TRBJ1-5; unclear D gene. The germline CDR1 and CDR2 sequences are MNHNY and SVGAGI (reference sequence). The CDR3 spans 14 residues. CDR3 protein: CASSPRDSGQPQNF. In DNA form, the CDR3 reads TGTGCCAGCAGTCCAAGGGATTCCGGTCAGCCCCAGAATTTT.

This clonotype was detected ten times or more. The V gene is TRBV3-1, the J gene TRBJ1-3; D gene uncertain. CDR3 size: 16 residues. V was trimmed by 0 bases and J by 1 base, leaving 10 bases between them. Germline V gene data show CDR1 as LGHDT and CDR2 as YNNKEL (reference sequence). CDR3 loop: CASSQDVGESGNTIYF. CDR3 bases: TGTGCCAGCAGCCAAGATGTCGGGGAATCTGGAAACACCATATATTTT. The full variable domain, rest sourced from reference TRBV3-1 and TRBJ1-3, is DTAVSQTPKYLVTQMGNDKSIKCEQNLGHDTMYWYKQDSKKFLKIMFSYNNKELIINETVPNRFSPKSPDKAHLNLHINSLELGDSAVYFCASSQDVGESGNTIYFGEGSWLTVV.

This clonotype was found many times. The chain combines TRBV11-2 with TRBJ2-7; perhaps TRBD1 as D (6 bases). Per germline, CDR1 SGHAT and CDR2 FQNNGV. There are 17 residues in the CDR3. V lost 5 bases and J lost 2, with 22 bases in between. CDR3 in amino acids: CASSAILGTGTTYEQYF. CDR3 DNA sequence: TGTGCCAGCAGCGCCATTCTTGGAACCGGGACAACCTACGAGCAGTACTTC.

As regards this clonotype: A much larger clone lies a single base off, so this may be a read error. The chain has TRBV5-1 and TRBJ2-3, with D unresolved. V lost 0 bases to trimming and J lost 0 bases, with 5 bases between them. Germline V gene sequence: CDR1 SGHRS, CDR2 YFSETQ. The CDR3 length is 14 residues. CDR3 loop: CASSLVKSTDTQYF. As DNA, the CDR3 is TGCGCCAGCAGCTTGGTCAAGAGCACAGATACGCAGTATTTT.

This clonotype was recorded at least ten times. The chain links TRBV6-5 to TRBJ2-7, with TRBD1 as a possible D gene (6 bases). Germline CDR1 and CDR2: MNHEY and SVGAGI. This CDR3 has 14 residues. Trimming cost V 6 bases and J 0 bases, with 12 bases left between them. The CDR3 coding sequence is TGTGCCAGCAGCCGTAAAGGGGGCTCCTACGAGCAGTACTTC. The encoded protein is CASSRKGGSYEQYF.

In the case of this clonotype: At one end the junction does not follow the germline gene, possibly because of a read error. The genes are TRBV18 and TRBJ1-1; no reliable D call. Germline loops: CDR1 KGHSH, CDR2 LQKENI. The CDR3 spans 12 residues. CDR3 loop: CTSSSGNTEAFF. The CDR3 DNA sequence: TGTACCAGCTCCAGCGGGAACACTGAAGCTTTCTTT. The entire variable domain, with the rest obtained from reference TRBV18 and TRBJ1-1, is as follows: NAGVMQNPRHLVRRRGQEARLRCSPMKGHSHVYWYRQLPEEGLKFMVYLQKENIIDESGMPKERFSAEFPKEGPSILRIQQVVRGDSAAYFCTSSSGNTEAFFGQGTRLTVV.

Many counts were recorded for this clonotype. At one of its ends the junction is not consistent with the germline gene, which may arise from a read error. The rearrangement links TRBV12-3 or TRBV12-4 to TRBJ1-6, with D perhaps matching TRBD1 (5 bases). This CDR3 spans 13 amino acids. The CDR3 sequence is CASSLGGGSTLHF. Written as DNA, the CDR3 is TGTGCCAGCAGTTTAGGGGGGGGTTCAACCCTCCACTTT.

This clonotype was seen ten or more times. The rearrangement links TRBV7-2 to TRBJ1-5; 9 nucleotides align to TRBD1. CDR3 size: 15 residues. In germline, CDR1 is SGHTA, CDR2 FQGNSA. V was clipped by 5 bases and J by 1 base; unmatched bases: 3. This chain's CDR3 is CASSQQGASNQPQHF. The CDR3 DNA sequence: TGTGCCAGCAGCCAACAGGGGGCGAGCAATCAGCCCCAGCATTTT.

This clonotype was detected ten times or more. The chain has TRBV18 and TRBJ2-5, with TRBD1 matching over 7 bases. The germline V gene has CDR1 KGHSH and CDR2 LQKENI. The CDR3 spans 13 residues. After removal of 3 bases from V and 5 bases from J, the junction contained 3 bases not matched to a gene. The DNA of the CDR3 is TGTGCCAGCTCACCGACAGGGCTTGAGACCCAGTACTTC. Translation: CASSPTGLETQYF. The complete variable domain, with remaining parts taken from reference TRBV18 and TRBJ2-5, reads NAGVMQNPRHLVRRRGQEARLRCSPMKGHSHVYWYRQLPEEGLKFMVYLQKENIIDESGMPKERFSAEFPKEGPSILRIQQVVRGDSAAYFCASSPTGLETQYFGPGTRLLVL.

This clonotype was seen many times. The V and J genes are TRBV29-1 and TRBJ2-7, with a weak D call TRBD2 (5 bases). The CDR3 runs 14 residues. Per germline, CDR1 SQVTM and CDR2 ANQGSEA. CDR3 nucleotides: TGCAGTGTCCTGACCGGGATAACGGGCTCCGAGCAGTACTTC. Amino acids: CSVLTGITGSEQYF.

This clonotype was recorded at least ten times. This chain joins TRBV20-1 and TRBJ2-5, with 14 bases fitting TRBD2. The CDR3 consists of 16 residues. J lost 4 bases, V lost 4 bases, and 8 bases had no gene match. Per germline, CDR1 DFQATT and CDR2 SNEGSKA (reference sequence). The CDR3 region is CSATGLAGAQVETQYF. The CDR3 DNA follows: TGCAGTGCTACGGGACTAGCGGGGGCTCAGGTAGAGACCCAGTACTTC.

This clonotype was recorded at least ten times. CDR3 protein: CASSYSQASLGVGYTF. CDR3 in DNA: TGTGCCAGCAGTTACTCGCAGGCCTCCCTCGGAGTAGGCTACACCTTC. The chain is built from TRBV6-5 and TRBJ1-2; D uncertain. The germline V gene has CDR1 MNHEY and CDR2 SVGAGI. The V and J ends lost 0 bases and 8 bases respectively, with 19 bases between them. The CDR3 totals 16 residues.

This clonotype was observed many times. The CDR3 loop reads CSARALDLEDNEQFF. The CDR3 region has the DNA TGCAGTGCTAGAGCACTTGACCTTGAGGACAATGAGCAGTTCTTC. J is TRBJ2-1 and V is TRBV20-1; D uncertain. CDR1 and CDR2 from the germline V gene are DFQATT and SNEGSKA (reference sequence). V gave up 1 base and J gave up 5 bases, with 15 bases separating them. The CDR3 contains 15 residues.

This clonotype was seen repeatedly, ten times or more. Here the CDR3 reads CASSQAPPGVGGRRQETQYF. In nucleotides, the CDR3 is TGCGCCAGCAGCCAAGCCCCACCGGGAGTGGGCGGGAGACGCCAAGAGACCCAGTACTTC. The chain employs TRBV4-3 and TRBJ2-5, with 7 bases identical to TRBD2. CDR3 length equals 20 residues. CDR1 and CDR2 from the germline V gene are LGHNA and YSLEER. V shed 1 base, J shed 1 base, and the junction held 18 bases outside the gene matches.

In this sample, this clonotype turned up many times. The J gene is TRBJ1-2, the V gene TRBV20-1, with D uncertain. The length of the CDR3 is 14 residues. V was pared by 3 bases and J by 1 base, with 12 bases between. Germline lookup yields CDR1 DFQATT and CDR2 SNEGSKA (reference sequence). CDR3 sequence: CSARWAGNNYGYTF. The CDR3 region has the DNA TGCAGTGCTAGGTGGGCCGGGAATAACTATGGCTACACCTTC.

In this sample, this clonotype turned up many times. This chain joins TRBV7-2 and TRBJ2-1; perhaps TRBD2 as D (5 bases). This CDR3 region has 15 residues. Germline lookup yields CDR1 SGHTA and CDR2 FQGNSA. V shed 3 bases and J shed 0 bases, with 9 bases lying between them. CDR3: CASSFGLLSYNEQFF. The CDR3 region has the DNA TGTGCCAGCAGCTTCGGACTCCTCTCCTACAATGAGCAGTTCTTC.

This clonotype came up many times. The gene calls are TRBV6-2 or TRBV6-3 and TRBJ2-1, with D tentatively TRBD1 (6 bases). CDR3 size: 15 residues. V was trimmed by 9 bases and J by 7 bases, leaving 22 bases between them. Looked up from germline, CDR1 is MNHEY and CDR2 is SVGEGT. The CDR3: CASKRGTLMVNEQFF. CDR3 nucleotides: TGTGCCAGTAAGAGGGGGACACTAATGGTTAATGAGCAGTTCTTC.

This clonotype has at least ten counts. The chain combines TRBV7-9 with TRBJ1-4; 8 bases map to TRBD1. Germline CDR1 reads SEHNR; CDR2 reads FQNEAQ (reference sequence). Trimming took 6 bases from V and 8 from J; bases not matched to a gene: 8. The CDR3 spans 14 residues. CDR3 in amino acids: CASSRQDREEKLFF. The CDR3 region has the DNA TGTGCCAGCAGTCGTCAGGACAGGGAGGAAAAACTGTTTTTT. The full variable domain, with the rest looked up from reference TRBV7-9 and TRBJ1-4, is DTGVSQNPRHKITKRGQNVTFRCDPISEHNRLYWYRQTLGQGPEFLTYFQNEAQLEKSRLLSDRFSAERPKGSFSTLEIQRTEQGDSAMYLCASSRQDREEKLFFGSGTQLSVL.

This clonotype was seen ten or more times. The chain joins TRBV20-1 to TRBJ1-3, with D unclear. From germline, CDR1 is DFQATT and CDR2 SNEGSKA (reference sequence). CDR3 size: 13 residues. Trimming stripped 5 bases from V and 2 bases from J, with 10 bases between. DNA for the CDR3: TGCAGTGCTGAGCCTCAGGCTGGAAACACCATATATTTT. It codes for CSAEPQAGNTIYF.